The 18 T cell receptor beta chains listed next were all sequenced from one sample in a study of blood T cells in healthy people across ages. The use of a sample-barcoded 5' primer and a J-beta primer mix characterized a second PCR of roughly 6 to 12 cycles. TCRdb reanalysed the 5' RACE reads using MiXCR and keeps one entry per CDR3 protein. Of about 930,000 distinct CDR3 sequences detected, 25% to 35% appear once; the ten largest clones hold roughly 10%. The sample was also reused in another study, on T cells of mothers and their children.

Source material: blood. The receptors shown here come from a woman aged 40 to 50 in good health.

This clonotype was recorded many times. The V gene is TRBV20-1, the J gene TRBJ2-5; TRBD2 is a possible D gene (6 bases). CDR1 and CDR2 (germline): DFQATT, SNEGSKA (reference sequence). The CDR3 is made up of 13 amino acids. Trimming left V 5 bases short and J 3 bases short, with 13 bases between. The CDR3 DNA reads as TGCAGTGCTTGGCCCCCGGGGGAAGAGACCCAGTACTTC. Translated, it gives CSAWPPGEETQYF.

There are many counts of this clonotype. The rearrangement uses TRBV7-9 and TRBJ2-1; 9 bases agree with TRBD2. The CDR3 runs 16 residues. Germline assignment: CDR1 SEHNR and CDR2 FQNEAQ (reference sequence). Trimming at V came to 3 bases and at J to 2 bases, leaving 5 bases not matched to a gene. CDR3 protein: CASSFPAGGAYNEQFF. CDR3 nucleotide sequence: TGTGCCAGCAGCTTTCCCGCGGGGGGGGCCTACAATGAGCAGTTCTTC.

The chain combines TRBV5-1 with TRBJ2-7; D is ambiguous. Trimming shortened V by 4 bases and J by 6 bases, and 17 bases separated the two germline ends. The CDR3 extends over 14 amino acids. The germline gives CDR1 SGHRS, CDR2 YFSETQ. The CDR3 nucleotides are TGCGCCAGCAGCCAAGAGAGGTACCGATTCGAGCAGTACTTC. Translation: CASSQERYRFEQYF.

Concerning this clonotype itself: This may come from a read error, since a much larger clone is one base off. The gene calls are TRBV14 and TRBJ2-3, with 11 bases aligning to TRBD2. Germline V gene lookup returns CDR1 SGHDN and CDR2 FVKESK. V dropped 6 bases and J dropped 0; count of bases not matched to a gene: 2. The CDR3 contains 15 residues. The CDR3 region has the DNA TGTGCCAGCAGACCTAGCGGGGGGAGCACAGATACGCAGTATTTT. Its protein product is CASRPSGGSTDTQYF.

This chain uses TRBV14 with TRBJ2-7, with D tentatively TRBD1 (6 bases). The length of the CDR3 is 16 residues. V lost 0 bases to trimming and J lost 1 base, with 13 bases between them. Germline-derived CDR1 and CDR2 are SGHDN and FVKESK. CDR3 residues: CASSQDGLGGSYEQYF. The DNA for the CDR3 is TGTGCCAGCAGCCAAGATGGGTTAGGGGGTTCCTACGAGCAGTACTTC.

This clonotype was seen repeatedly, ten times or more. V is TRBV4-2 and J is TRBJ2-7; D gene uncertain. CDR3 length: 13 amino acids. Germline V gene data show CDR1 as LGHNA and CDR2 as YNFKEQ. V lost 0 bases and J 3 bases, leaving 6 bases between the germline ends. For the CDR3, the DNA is TGTGCCAGCAGCCAAGACCAGTACTACGAGCAGTACTTC. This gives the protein CASSQDQYYEQYF.

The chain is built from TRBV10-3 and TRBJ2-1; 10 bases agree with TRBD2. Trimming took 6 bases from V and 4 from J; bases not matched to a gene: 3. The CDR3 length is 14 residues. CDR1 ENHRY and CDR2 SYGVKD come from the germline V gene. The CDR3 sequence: CAISGTSEYNEQFF. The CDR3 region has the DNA TGTGCCATCAGCGGGACTAGCGAATACAATGAGCAGTTCTTC.

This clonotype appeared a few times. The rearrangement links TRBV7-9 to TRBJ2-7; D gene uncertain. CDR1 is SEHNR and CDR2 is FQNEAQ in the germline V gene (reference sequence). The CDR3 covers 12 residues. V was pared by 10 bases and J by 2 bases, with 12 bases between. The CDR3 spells CATAGSPYEQYF. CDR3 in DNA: TGTGCCACAGCTGGTTCCCCCTACGAGCAGTACTTC.

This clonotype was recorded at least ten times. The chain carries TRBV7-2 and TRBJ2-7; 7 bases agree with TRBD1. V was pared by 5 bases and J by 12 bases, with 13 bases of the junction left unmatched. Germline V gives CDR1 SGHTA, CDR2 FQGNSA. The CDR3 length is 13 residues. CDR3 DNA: TGTGCCAGCAGCACTGACCGGGACAGCCACTCGTACTTC. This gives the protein CASSTDRDSHSYF.

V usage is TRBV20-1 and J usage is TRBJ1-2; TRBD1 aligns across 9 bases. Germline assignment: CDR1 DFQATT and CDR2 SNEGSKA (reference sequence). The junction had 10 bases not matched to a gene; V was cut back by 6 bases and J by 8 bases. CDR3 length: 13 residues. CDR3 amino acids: CSAEQGAEGGYTF. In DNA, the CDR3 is TGCAGTGCAGAACAGGGGGCCGAGGGAGGCTACACCTTC.

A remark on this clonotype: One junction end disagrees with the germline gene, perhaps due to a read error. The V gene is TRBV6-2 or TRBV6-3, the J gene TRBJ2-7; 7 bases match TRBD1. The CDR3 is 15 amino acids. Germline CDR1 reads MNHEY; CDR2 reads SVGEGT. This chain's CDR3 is CVSTYGRDRAYEQYF. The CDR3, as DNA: TGTGTCAGCACCTATGGACGGGACAGAGCCTACGAGCAGTACTTC.

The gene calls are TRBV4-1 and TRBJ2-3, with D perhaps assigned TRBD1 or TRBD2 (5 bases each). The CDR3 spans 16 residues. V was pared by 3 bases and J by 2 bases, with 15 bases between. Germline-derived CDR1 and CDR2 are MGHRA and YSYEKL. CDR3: CASSHLPPGTTDTQYF. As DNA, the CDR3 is TGCGCCAGCAGCCACCTTCCTCCCGGGACCACAGATACGCAGTATTTT.

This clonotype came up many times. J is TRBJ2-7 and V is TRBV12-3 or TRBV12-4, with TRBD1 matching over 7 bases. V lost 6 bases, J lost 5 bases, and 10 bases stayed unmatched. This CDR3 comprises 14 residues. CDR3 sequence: CASSPPRDSHEQYF. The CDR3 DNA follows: TGTGCCAGCAGCCCCCCCCGGGACAGCCACGAGCAGTACTTC.

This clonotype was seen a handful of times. In nucleotides, the CDR3 is TGCGCCAGCAGCTTGGAGGGTCTAAACTATGGCTACACCTTC. Translation gives CASSLEGLNYGYTF. The V gene is TRBV5-1, the J gene TRBJ1-2; the D is unclear. The germline V gene encodes CDR1 SGHRS and CDR2 YFSETQ. V was trimmed by 0 bases and J by 2 bases, leaving 8 bases between them. This CDR3 has 14 amino acids.

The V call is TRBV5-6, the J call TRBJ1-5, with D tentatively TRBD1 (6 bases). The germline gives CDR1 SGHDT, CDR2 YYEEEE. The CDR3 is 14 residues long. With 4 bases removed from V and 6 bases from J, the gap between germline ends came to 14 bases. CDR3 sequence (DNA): TGTGCCAGCAGCATGTCAGGGGCTGGTCAGCCCCAGCATTTT. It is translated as CASSMSGAGQPQHF.

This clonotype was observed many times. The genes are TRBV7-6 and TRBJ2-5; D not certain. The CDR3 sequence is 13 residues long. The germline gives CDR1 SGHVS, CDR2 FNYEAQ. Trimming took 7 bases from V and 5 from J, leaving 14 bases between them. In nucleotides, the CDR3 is TGTGCCAGCACCGCTATTGAAGGGGAGACCCAGTACTTC. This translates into CASTAIEGETQYF.

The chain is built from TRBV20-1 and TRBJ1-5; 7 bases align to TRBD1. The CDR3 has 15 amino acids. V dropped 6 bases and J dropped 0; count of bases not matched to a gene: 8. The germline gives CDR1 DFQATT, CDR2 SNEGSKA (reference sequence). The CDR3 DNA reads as TGCAGTGCCCGGACAGGCCAATATAGCAATCAGCCCCAGCATTTT. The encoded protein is CSARTGQYSNQPQHF.

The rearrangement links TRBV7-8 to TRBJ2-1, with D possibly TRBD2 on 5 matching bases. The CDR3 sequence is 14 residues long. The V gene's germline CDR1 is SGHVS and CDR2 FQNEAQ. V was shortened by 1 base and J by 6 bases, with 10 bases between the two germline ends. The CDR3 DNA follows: TGTGCCAGCAGCTTAGTCGAGACTACCAATGAGCAGTTCTTC. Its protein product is CASSLVETTNEQFF.